The TCR beta chain under discussion was sequenced for a study of immune characterization of retroperitoneal liposarcoma. This clonotype has only a few counts. CDR1 is MNHNS and CDR2 is SASEGT in the germline V gene. This CDR3 has 14 residues. TCRdb re-derived calls from the PCR reads in MiXCR, one entry per CDR3 protein. In the table there are 10,000 to 15,000 distinct CDR3 sequences, over 45% of which are singletons. The J gene is TRBJ2-4, the V gene TRBV6-1, with a weak D call TRBD2 (7 bases). The tail of the sequence fits TRBJ2-7 better, so the J call may be wrong. Sequenced: tumor tissue. This receptor was obtained from a female donor with retroperitoneal liposarcoma. In DNA form, the CDR3 reads TGTGCCAGCAGTGAAGGCGGGGGCCCCTACGAGCAGTACTTC. It is translated as CASSEGGGPYEQYF.